One and the same sample provided the 21 T cell receptor beta chains below, sequenced in a study of blood T cell repertoires in COVID-19. The data were produced by immunoSEQ multiplex PCR, yet TCRdb's version contains in-frame clones alone and is incomplete. The data show about 64,000 clones, 88% seen once. Sequencing input: peripheral blood. Receptors were obtained from a woman aged 55-69 years with COVID-19, enrolled during active disease.

This rearrangement joins TRBV3-1 (or the pseudogene TRBV3-2) to TRBJ2-7, with D possibly being TRBD2 (6 bases). V was pared by 1 base and J by 7 bases, with 17 bases between. CDR3 length equals 15 residues. CDR1 is LGHDT, CDR2 YNNKEL, per germline (reference sequence). The CDR3 loop is CASSQGAGGVREQYF. The DNA of the CDR3 is TGTGCCAGCAGCCAAGGAGCGGGTGGCGTCAGGGAGCAGTACTTC.

V gene TRBV7-9 combines with J gene TRBJ2-7; 8 nucleotides match TRBD1. Germline V gene lookup returns CDR1 SEHNR and CDR2 FQNEAQ (reference sequence). Losses at the gene ends were 5 bases for V and 2 bases for J; bases not matched to a gene: 2. The CDR3 has 13 residues. The CDR3 is CASSRTGTYEQYF. The CDR3 DNA reads as TGTGCCAGCAGCCGGACAGGGACCTACGAGCAGTACTTC.

This clone was found a few times. This rearrangement joins TRBV10-3 to TRBJ1-3; 8 nucleotides line up with TRBD1. The junction had 4 bases not matched to a gene; V was cut back by 6 bases and J by 3 bases. The CDR3 is made up of 14 amino acids. Germline V gene sequence: CDR1 ENHRY, CDR2 SYGVKD. Here the CDR3 DNA reads TGTGCCATCAGCCAGGGGGCTGGTGGAAACACCATATATTTT. This translates into CAISQGAGGNTIYF.

J is TRBJ1-1 and V is TRBV10-3; D is uncertain. The CDR3 contains 15 residues. Trimming took 3 bases from V and 4 from J, leaving 15 bases between them. Germline CDR1 ENHRY, CDR2 SYGVKD. CDR3 residues: CAISDPGEGSTEAFF. The CDR3 bases are TGTGCCATCAGTGATCCGGGAGAGGGTTCCACTGAAGCTTTCTTT.

The chain links TRBV5-6 to TRBJ1-3; the D gene is possibly TRBD1 (6 bases). V was pared by 2 bases and J by 1 base, with 13 bases between. CDR1 SGHDT and CDR2 YYEEEE come from the germline V gene. This CDR3 region has 16 residues. The CDR3 DNA reads as TGTGCCAGCAGCTTAAGGGGGACCGGGTCTGGAAACACCATATATTTT. Its translation is CASSLRGTGSGNTIYF. Together with reference TRBV5-6 and TRBJ1-3, the CDR3 gives the full variable domain: DAGVTQSPTHLIKTRGQQVTLRCSPKSGHDTVSWYQQALGQGPQFIFQYYEEEERQRGNFPDRFSGHQFPNYSSELNVNALLLGDSALYLCASSLRGTGSGNTIYFGEGSWLTVV.

The chain is built from TRBV2 and TRBJ2-1; 7 bases map to TRBD1. Germline values: CDR1 SNHLY, CDR2 FYNNEI. The CDR3 contains 14 residues. J gave up 9 bases and V 6 bases, and 11 bases lay outside the gene matches. The CDR3 DNA follows: TGTGCCAGCAGACAGGGGCGTTTCAGGGGTGAGCAGTTCTTC. It codes for CASRQGRFRGEQFF.

CDR3 DNA: TGTGCCAGTAGGCGTACTCAGAACACCGGGGAGCTGTTTTTT. Translation: CASRRTQNTGELFF. The chain employs TRBV19 and TRBJ2-2; D not certain. Trimming pared 6 bases from V and 1 base from J, leaving 9 bases between. The germline V gene has CDR1 LNHDA and CDR2 SQIVND (reference sequence). This CDR3 contains 14 residues.

This sequence joins TRBV15 and TRBJ2-1; 11 bases map to TRBD2. After removal of 1 base from V and 4 bases from J, the junction contained 6 bases not matched to a gene. The CDR3 covers 17 residues. Germline CDR1 reads LNHNV; CDR2 reads YYDKDF (reference sequence). The CDR3, as DNA: TGTGCCACCAGCAGAGTGGGACTAGCGGATCATTACAATGAGCAGTTCTTC. It encodes CATSRVGLADHYNEQFF.

The rearrangement joins TRBV7-6 to TRBJ2-5; TRBD2 matches at 11 bases. The germline gives CDR1 SGHVS, CDR2 FNYEAQ. V gave up 5 bases and J gave up 3 bases; unmatched junction bases: 11. This CDR3 comprises 17 residues. In nucleotides, the CDR3 is TGTGCCAGCAGCCTGAATCCCGGGACTAGCGGAAAAGAGACCCAGTACTTC. Its translation is CASSLNPGTSGKETQYF.

The V and J genes are TRBV7-9 and TRBJ1-2; TRBD1 aligns across 8 bases. The V gene end was trimmed by 1 base and the J gene end by 8 bases; junction bases not matched to a gene: 9. Germline V gene data show CDR1 as SEHNR and CDR2 as FQNEAQ (reference sequence). The CDR3 totals 15 residues. CDR3: CASSLELQGARGYTF. The CDR3 DNA reads as TGTGCCAGCAGCTTAGAGTTGCAGGGGGCGCGGGGCTACACCTTC.

This clone is a singleton in its sample. The chain combines TRBV4-3 with TRBJ2-3; TRBD2 aligns across 15 bases. The CDR3 has 19 amino acids. The V gene's germline CDR1 is LGHNA and CDR2 YSLEER. V lost 4 bases to trimming and J lost 2 bases; unmatched junction nucleotides: 10. CDR3 DNA sequence: TGCGCCAGCAGCCCAGGACTAGCGGGGGGGCTTAGGGCCACAGATACGCAGTATTTT. Residues: CASSPGLAGGLRATDTQYF.

This chain connects TRBV14 to TRBJ1-1; weak D call: TRBD1 (5 bases). This CDR3 is built from 13 residues. CDR1 is SGHDN and CDR2 is FVKESK in the germline V gene. V gave up 4 bases and J gave up 6 bases, with 12 bases separating them. CDR3 nucleotide sequence: TGTGCCAGCAGCCGTCAGGGTGCCTCTGAAGCTTTCTTT. This gives the protein CASSRQGASEAFF.

The chain couples TRBV6-5 to TRBJ1-6; no clear D gene. CDR1 is MNHEY and CDR2 is SVGAGI in the germline V gene. This CDR3 comprises 12 residues. Trimming cost V 2 bases and J 12 bases, with 8 bases left between them. The CDR3 DNA sequence: TGTGCCAGCAGTTACGAAGGAGGACCCCTCCACTTT. Translating gives CASSYEGGPLHF.

The chain has TRBV27 and TRBJ2-7; D is undetermined. Germline V gene lookup returns CDR1 MNHEY and CDR2 SMNVEV (reference sequence). CDR3 size: 14 residues. The germline V and J ends were trimmed by 2 bases and 7 bases, with 15 bases remaining between them. DNA for the CDR3: TGTGCCAGCAGTTTAACCTGGAGTTACGGGGAGCAGTACTTC. This encodes CASSLTWSYGEQYF.

The V and J genes are TRBV6-5 and TRBJ2-7; D may be TRBD1 (5 bases). Germline CDR1 and CDR2: MNHEY and SVGAGI. Trimming pared 5 bases from V and 4 bases from J, leaving 9 bases between. The CDR3 is made up of 12 amino acids. For the CDR3, the DNA is TGTGCCAGCAGTCTTAGGGGTTACGAGCAGTACTTC. Encoded protein: CASSLRGYEQYF.

The gene calls are TRBV7-8 and TRBJ2-1; tentative D call: TRBD1 (6 bases). The CDR3 is made up of 16 amino acids. Germline V CDR1 and CDR2: SGHVS, FQNEAQ. The V end lost 1 base, the J end lost 3 bases, and 13 bases lay between the germline ends. Here the CDR3 reads CASSLGRVGGYNEQFF. CDR3 in DNA: TGTGCCAGCAGCTTAGGACGGGTAGGGGGCTACAATGAGCAGTTCTTC.

The V call is TRBV11-3, the J call TRBJ1-6; no clear D gene. V gave up 4 bases and J gave up 9 bases, with 7 bases separating them. Germline V gives CDR1 SGHNT, CDR2 YENEEA. The CDR3 loop spans 12 amino acids. Written as DNA, the CDR3 is TGTGCCAGCAGCTCCAGAGGTTCACCCCTCCACTTT. Translating it yields CASSSRGSPLHF.

A single count supports this clone. The rearrangement uses TRBV7-9 and TRBJ2-6, with 9 bases lining up with TRBD1. Unmatched junction bases numbered 4, after V lost 5 bases and J lost 2 bases. Germline CDR1 SEHNR, CDR2 FQNEAQ (reference sequence). There are 16 residues in the CDR3. CDR3 region: CASSPTGGAGANVLTF. Written as DNA, the CDR3 is TGTGCCAGCAGCCCTACAGGGGGCGCTGGGGCCAACGTCCTGACTTTC. Together with reference TRBV7-9 and TRBJ2-6, the CDR3 gives the full variable domain: DTGVSQNPRHKITKRGQNVTFRCDPISEHNRLYWYRQTLGQGPEFLTYFQNEAQLEKSRLLSDRFSAERPKGSFSTLEIQRTEQGDSAMYLCASSPTGGAGANVLTFGAGSRLTVL.

V usage is TRBV6-5 and J usage is TRBJ1-5; 9 positions agree with TRBD1. The CDR3 covers 15 residues. Germline V gives CDR1 MNHEY, CDR2 SVGAGI. The trim removed 6 bases at V and 1 base at J, leaving 4 bases unmatched. The CDR3 here is CASSLGTGSNQPQHF. The CDR3 DNA sequence: TGTGCCAGCAGCCTCGGGACAGGGAGCAATCAGCCCCAGCATTTT.

The chain recombines TRBV25-1 with TRBJ2-5, with 7 nucleotides matching TRBD1. Trimming took 2 bases from V and 3 from J; bases not matched to a gene: 9. Germline values: CDR1 MGHDK, CDR2 SYGVNS. The CDR3 consists of 16 residues. As DNA, the CDR3 is TGTGCCAGCAGTGAACTCCAGACAGGGCTTAAAGAGACCCAGTACTTC. It encodes CASSELQTGLKETQYF.

This clone was detected once. The gene calls are TRBV3-1 (or the pseudogene TRBV3-2) and TRBJ1-4; the D is unclear. The CDR3 contains 15 residues. Trimming removed 1 base at V and 8 bases at J, with 14 bases between. Germline V lookup: CDR1 LGHDT, CDR2 YNNKEL (reference sequence). The CDR3 DNA is TGTGCCAGCAGCCAAGCCGGTCGCGGGGTGGAAAAACTGTTTTTT. Translation gives CASSQAGRGVEKLFF.